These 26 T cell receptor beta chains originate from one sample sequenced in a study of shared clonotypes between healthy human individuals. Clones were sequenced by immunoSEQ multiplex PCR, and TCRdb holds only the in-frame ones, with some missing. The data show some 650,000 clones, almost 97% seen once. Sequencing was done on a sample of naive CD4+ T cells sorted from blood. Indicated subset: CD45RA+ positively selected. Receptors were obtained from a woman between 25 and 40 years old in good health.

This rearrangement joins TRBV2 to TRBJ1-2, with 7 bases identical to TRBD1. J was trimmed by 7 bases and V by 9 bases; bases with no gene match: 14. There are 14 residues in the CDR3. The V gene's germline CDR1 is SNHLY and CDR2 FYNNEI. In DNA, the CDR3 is TGTGCCAGTTTACCGGGACAGAGTTCTTTTGGCTACACCTTC. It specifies CASLPGQSSFGYTF.

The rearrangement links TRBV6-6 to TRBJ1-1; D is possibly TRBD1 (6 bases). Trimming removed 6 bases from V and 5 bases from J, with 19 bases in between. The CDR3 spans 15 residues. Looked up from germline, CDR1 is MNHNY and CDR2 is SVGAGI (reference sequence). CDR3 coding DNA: TGTGCCAGCAGACACGAGATCGGGGGGCAGACTGAAGCTTTCTTT. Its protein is CASRHEIGGQTEAFF.

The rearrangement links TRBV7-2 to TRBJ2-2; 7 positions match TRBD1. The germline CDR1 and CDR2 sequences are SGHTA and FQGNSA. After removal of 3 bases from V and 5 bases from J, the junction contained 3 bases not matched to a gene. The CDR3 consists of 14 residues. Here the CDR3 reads CASSLTGSTGELFF. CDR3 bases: TGTGCCAGCAGCTTGACAGGGTCGACCGGGGAGCTGTTTTTT.

The CDR3 DNA sequence: TGTGCCAGCATTCTGGGGGCCGGGGAGCTGTTTTTT. Protein sequence: CASILGAGELFF. The V and J genes are TRBV2 and TRBJ2-2; the D call may be TRBD1 or TRBD2 (5 bases each). The germline V and J ends were trimmed by 7 bases and 6 bases, with 9 bases remaining between them. CDR3 length: 12 residues. The V gene's germline CDR1 is SNHLY and CDR2 FYNNEI. Drawing the rest from reference TRBV2 and TRBJ2-2, the complete variable domain is EPEVTQTPSHQVTQMGQEVILRCVPISNHLYFYWYRQILGQKVEFLVSFYNNEISEKSEIFDDQFSVERPDGSNFTLKIRSTKLEDSAMYFCASILGAGELFFGEGSRLTVL.

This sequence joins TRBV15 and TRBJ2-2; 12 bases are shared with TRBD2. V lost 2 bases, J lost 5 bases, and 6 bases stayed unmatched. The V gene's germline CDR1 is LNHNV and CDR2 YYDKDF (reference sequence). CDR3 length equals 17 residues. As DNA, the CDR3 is TGTGCCACCAGCAGAATTGAGACTAGCGGGAGAACCGGGGAGCTGTTTTTT. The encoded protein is CATSRIETSGRTGELFF.

The DNA for the CDR3 is TGTGCCAGCACCAGCTTAGGATTCGCAGGGGCGGGCGTGGATTCACCCCTCCACTTT. It translates to CASTSLGFAGAGVDSPLHF. This chain links TRBV7-9 with TRBJ1-6; a weak D match, TRBD1 (6 bases). Germline loops: CDR1 SEHNR, CDR2 FQNEAQ (reference sequence). Trimming cost V 7 bases and J 8 bases, with 30 bases left between them. This CDR3 has 19 residues.

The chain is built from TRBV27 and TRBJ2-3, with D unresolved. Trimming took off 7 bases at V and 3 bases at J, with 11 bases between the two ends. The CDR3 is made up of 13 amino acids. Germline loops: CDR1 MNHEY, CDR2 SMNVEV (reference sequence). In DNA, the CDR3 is TGTGCCAGCACGGGTTTTAGGACAGATACGCAGTATTTT. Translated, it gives CASTGFRTDTQYF.

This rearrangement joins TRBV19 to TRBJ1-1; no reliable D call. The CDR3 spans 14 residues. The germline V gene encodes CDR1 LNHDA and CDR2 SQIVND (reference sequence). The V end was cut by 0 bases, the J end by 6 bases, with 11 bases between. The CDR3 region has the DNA TGTGCCAGTAGTATAGATCGGGTTACGCCTGAAGCTTTCTTT. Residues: CASSIDRVTPEAFF.

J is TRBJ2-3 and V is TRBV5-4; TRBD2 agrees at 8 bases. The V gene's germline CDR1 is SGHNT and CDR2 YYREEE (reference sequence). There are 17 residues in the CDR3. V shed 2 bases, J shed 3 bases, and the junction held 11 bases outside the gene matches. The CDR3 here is CASSFYLLAGGTDTQYF. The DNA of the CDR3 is TGTGCCAGCAGCTTCTATTTGCTTGCGGGAGGTACAGATACGCAGTATTTT.

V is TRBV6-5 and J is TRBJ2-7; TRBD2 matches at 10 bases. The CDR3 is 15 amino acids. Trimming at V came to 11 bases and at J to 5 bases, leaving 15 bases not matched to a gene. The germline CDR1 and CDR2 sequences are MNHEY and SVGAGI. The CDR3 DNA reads TGTGCCGACTCTCTAAAGCGGGAGGGCCTCCACGAGCAGTACTTC. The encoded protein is CADSLKREGLHEQYF.

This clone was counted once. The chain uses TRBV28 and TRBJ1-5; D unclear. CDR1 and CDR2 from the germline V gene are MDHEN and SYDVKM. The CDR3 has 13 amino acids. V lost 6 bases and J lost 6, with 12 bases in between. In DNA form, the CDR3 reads TGTGCCAGCAGCTACTCAGTAGGTCAGCCCCAGCATTTT. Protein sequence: CASSYSVGQPQHF.

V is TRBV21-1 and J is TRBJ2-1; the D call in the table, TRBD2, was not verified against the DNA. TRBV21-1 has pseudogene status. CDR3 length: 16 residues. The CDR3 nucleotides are TGTGCCAGCACCACCGTAGCGGGAGGAAAGGACAATGAGCAGTTCTTC. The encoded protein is CASTTVAGGKDNEQFF.

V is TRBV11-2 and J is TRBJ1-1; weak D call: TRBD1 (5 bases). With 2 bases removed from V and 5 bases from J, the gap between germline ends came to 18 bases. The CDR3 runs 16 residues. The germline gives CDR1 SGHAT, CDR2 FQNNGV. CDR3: CASSLFSGQGWTEAFF. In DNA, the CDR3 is TGTGCCAGCAGCTTATTCTCGGGCCAGGGCTGGACTGAAGCTTTCTTT.

CDR3 nucleotides: TGTGCCGGACGTTATCGGGGTCCCTATGGCTACACCTTC. This codes for CAGRYRGPYGYTF. The J gene is TRBJ1-2, the V gene TRBV2; D unresolved. V was cut by 11 bases and J by 4 bases, with 17 bases left in between. The CDR3 is 13 residues long. The V gene's germline CDR1 is SNHLY and CDR2 FYNNEI.

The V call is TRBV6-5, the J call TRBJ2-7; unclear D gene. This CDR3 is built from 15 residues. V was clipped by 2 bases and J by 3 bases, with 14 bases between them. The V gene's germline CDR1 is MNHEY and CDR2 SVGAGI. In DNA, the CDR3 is TGTGCCAGCAGTTACCGAAGGGATCCTATCTACGAGCAGTACTTC. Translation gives CASSYRRDPIYEQYF.

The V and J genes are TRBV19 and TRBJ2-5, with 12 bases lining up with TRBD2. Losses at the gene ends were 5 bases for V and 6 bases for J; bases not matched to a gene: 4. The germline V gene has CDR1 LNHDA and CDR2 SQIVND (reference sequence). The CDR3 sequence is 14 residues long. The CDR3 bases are TGTGCCAGTAGTGAGACTAGCGGGAGTAAGACCCAGTACTTC. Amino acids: CASSETSGSKTQYF.

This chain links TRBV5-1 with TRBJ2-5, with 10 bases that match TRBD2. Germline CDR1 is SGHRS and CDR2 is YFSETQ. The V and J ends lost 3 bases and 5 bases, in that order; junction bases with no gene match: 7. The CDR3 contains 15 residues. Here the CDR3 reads CASSSLAGRGETQYF. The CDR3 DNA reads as TGCGCCAGCAGCTCACTAGCGGGAAGGGGTGAGACCCAGTACTTC. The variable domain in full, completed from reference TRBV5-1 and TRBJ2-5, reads KAGVTQTPRYLIKTRGQQVTLSCSPISGHRSVSWYQQTPGQGLQFLFEYFSETQRNKGNFPGRFSGRQFSNSRSEMNVSTLELGDSALYLCASSSLAGRGETQYFGPGTRLLVL.

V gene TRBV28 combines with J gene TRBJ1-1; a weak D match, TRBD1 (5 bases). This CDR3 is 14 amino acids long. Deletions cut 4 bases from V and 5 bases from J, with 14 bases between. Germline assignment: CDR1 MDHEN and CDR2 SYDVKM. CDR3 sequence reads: CASSSERGWTEAFF. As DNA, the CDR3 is TGTGCCAGCAGTTCCGAGAGGGGATGGACTGAAGCTTTCTTT.

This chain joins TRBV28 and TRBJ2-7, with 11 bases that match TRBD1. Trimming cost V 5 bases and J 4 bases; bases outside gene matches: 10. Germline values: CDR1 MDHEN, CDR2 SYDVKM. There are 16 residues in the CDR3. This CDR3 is CASSLGTGQGGYEQYF. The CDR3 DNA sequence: TGTGCCAGCAGTCTGGGGACGGGACAGGGGGGTTACGAGCAGTACTTC.

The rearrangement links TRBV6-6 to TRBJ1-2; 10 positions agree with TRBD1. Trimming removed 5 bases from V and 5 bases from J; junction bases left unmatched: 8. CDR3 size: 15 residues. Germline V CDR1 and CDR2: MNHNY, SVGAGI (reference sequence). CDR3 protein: CASSNRDRGEYGYTF. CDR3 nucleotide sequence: TGTGCCAGCAGTAACCGGGACAGGGGAGAATATGGCTACACCTTC.

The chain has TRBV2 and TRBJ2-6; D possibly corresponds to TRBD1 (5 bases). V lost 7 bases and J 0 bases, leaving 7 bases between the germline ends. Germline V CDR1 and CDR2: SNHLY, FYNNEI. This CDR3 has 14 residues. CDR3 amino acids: CASTGNSGANVLTF. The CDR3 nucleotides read TGTGCCAGCACAGGGAACTCTGGGGCCAACGTCCTGACTTTC.

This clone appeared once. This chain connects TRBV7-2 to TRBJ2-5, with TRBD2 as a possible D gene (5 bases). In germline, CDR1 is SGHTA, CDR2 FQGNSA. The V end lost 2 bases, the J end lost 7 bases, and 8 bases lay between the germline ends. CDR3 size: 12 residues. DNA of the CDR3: TGTGCCAGCAGCTTACCGAGGGCGACCCAGTACTTC. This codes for CASSLPRATQYF.

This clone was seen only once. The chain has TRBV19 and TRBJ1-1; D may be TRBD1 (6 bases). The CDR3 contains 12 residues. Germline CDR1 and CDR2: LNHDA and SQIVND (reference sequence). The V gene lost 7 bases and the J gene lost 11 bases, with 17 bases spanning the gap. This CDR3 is CASTPGGQEAFF. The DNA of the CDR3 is TGTGCCAGTACCCCTGGGGGACAAGAGGCTTTCTTT.

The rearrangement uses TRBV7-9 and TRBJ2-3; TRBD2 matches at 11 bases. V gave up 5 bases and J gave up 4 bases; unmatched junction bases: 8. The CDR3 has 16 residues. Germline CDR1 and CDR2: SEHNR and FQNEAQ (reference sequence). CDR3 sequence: CASSDVAGGIADTQYF. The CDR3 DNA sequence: TGTGCCAGCAGCGACGTAGCGGGAGGGATCGCAGATACGCAGTATTTT.

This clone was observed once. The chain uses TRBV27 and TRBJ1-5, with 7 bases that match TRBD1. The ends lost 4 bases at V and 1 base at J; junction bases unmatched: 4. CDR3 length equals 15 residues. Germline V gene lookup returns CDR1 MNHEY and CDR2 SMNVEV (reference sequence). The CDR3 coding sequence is TGTGCCAGCAGTTCAACGACAGGGAGCAATCAGCCCCAGCATTTT. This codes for CASSSTTGSNQPQHF.

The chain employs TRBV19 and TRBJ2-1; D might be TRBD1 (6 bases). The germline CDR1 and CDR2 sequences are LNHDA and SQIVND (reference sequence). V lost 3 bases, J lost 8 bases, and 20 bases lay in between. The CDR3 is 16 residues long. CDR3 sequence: CASSMPGRDMMDEQFF. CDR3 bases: TGTGCCAGTAGTATGCCGGGAAGGGACATGATGGATGAGCAGTTCTTC.